This TCR beta chain was profiled in a study of vaccination effects on CD4 cells after COVID-19. Some clones are missing from TCRdb's copy, which holds only in-frame ones; the method was immunoSEQ multiplex PCR. The sample comprises over 50,000 clones, 81% of which are singletons, and 2% to 2.5% rests with the top ten. Comment on this clone: Its specificity is unknown.

The V gene lost 0 bases and the J gene lost 5 bases, with 5 bases spanning the gap. The CDR3 length is 13 residues. Germline V lookup: CDR1 LGHNA, CDR2 YNFKEQ. Antigen-specific CD4+ T cells were first expanded with viral peptide pools by the ViraFEST assay and only then sequenced. Following a roughly ten-day culture, CD4+ T cells were purified. In culture with 10 IU/ml IL-2 and approximately 9.1 ug/ml peptides, PBMC were grown at around 1.8 million per well. V gene TRBV4-2 combines with J gene TRBJ1-5; no clear D. The sequence came from a human donor who received a COVID-19 vaccine. The specimen was CD4+ T cells from PBMCs cultured with HCoV-229E spike peptides, collected before COVID-19 vaccination. The CDR3 sequence is CASSQDRDQPQHF. The CDR3 bases are TGTGCCAGCAGCCAAGATCGTGATCAGCCCCAGCATTTT.